The 4 T cell receptor beta chains below were found in one sample sequenced in a study of shared clonotypes between healthy human individuals. TCRdb's table, derived via immunoSEQ multiplex PCR, lists solely in-frame clones and lacks some. The sample has some 1,100,000 clones; about 84% are singletons. The sample consisted of memory CD4+ T cells from PBMCs. The subset: CD45RA-negative fraction. These receptor sequences come from a man aged 18 to 29 in good health. Some clones in this sample may be carry-over from other donors' samples.

The chain couples TRBV13 to TRBJ1-5, with 9 bases lining up with TRBD1. This CDR3 spans 17 amino acids. The trim removed 5 bases at V and 2 bases at J, leaving 10 bases unmatched. Germline values: CDR1 PRHDT, CDR2 FYEKMQ (reference sequence). The DNA for the CDR3 is TGTGCCAGCAGCCCAACCCACAGGGGGCGACGCAATCAGCCCCAGCATTTT. Translated, it gives CASSPTHRGRRNQPQHF.

The genes are TRBV7-3 and TRBJ2-2, with 15 nucleotides matching TRBD2. The CDR3 sequence is 17 residues long. The junction had 5 bases not matched to a gene; V was cut back by 5 bases and J by 4 bases. CDR1 is SGHTA, CDR2 FQGTGA, per germline. The CDR3 DNA reads TGTGCCAGCAGCCAACCGGGACTAGCGGGAGGCACCGGGGAGCTGTTTTTT. It yields the protein CASSQPGLAGGTGELFF.

The chain uses TRBV11-2 and TRBJ2-5; no clear D gene. The CDR3 loop spans 13 amino acids. With 2 bases removed from V and 2 bases from J, the gap between germline ends came to 6 bases. CDR1 SGHAT and CDR2 FQNNGV come from the germline V gene. CDR3 DNA: TGTGCCAGCAGCTTATTACGGCAAGAGACCCAGTACTTC. Translation: CASSLLRQETQYF.

This CDR3 is CASSPTYSNYGYTF. The DNA of the CDR3 is TGTGCCAGCAGTCCGACATATTCTAACTATGGCTACACCTTC. The chain is built from TRBV6-6 and TRBJ1-2, with D unresolved. Between the trimmed V and J ends, which lost 5 bases and 0 bases, there was a span of 10 bases. Germline V lookup: CDR1 MNHNY, CDR2 SVGAGI (reference sequence). The CDR3 covers 14 residues.